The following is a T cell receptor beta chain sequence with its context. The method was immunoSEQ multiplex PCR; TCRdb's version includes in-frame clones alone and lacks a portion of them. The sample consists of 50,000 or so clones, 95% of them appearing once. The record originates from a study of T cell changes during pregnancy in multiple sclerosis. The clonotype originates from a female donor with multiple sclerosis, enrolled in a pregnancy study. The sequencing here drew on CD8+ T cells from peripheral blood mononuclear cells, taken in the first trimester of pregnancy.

This CDR3 reads CASSLTWTAPYEQYF. CDR3 bases: TGTGCCAGCAGTTTAACTTGGACAGCGCCCTACGAGCAGTACTTC. V and J are TRBV27 and TRBJ2-7, with D possibly TRBD1 on 6 matching bases. V lost 2 bases to trimming and J lost 2 bases, with 13 bases between them. Germline V gives CDR1 MNHEY, CDR2 SMNVEV (reference sequence). The CDR3 loop spans 15 amino acids.